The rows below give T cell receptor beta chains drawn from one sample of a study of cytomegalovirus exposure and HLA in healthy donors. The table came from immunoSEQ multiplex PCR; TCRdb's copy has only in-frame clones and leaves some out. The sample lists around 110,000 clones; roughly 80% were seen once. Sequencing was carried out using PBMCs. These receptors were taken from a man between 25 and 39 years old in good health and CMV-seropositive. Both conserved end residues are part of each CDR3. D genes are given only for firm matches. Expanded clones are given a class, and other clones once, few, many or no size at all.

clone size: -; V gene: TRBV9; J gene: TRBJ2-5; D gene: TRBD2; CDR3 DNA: TGTGCCAGCAGCCTAGCGGGGGTTAAAGAGACCCAGTACTTC; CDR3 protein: CASSLAGVKETQYF
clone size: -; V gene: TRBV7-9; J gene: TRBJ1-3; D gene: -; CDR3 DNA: TGTGCCAGCAGCTTTAGGGGGGGAAACACCATATATTTT; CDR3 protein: CASSFRGGNTIYF
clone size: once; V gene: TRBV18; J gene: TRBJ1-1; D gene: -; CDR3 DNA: TGTGCCAGCTCACCACCCGGGGGGCGAAGGACGACCGAAGCTTTCTTT; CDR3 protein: CASSPPGGRRTTEAFF
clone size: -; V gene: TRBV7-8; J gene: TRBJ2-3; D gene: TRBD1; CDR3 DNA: TGTGCCAGCAGCTGGGGGGACAGGCGTTTAGGTACGCAGTATTTT; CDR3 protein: CASSWGDRRLGTQYF
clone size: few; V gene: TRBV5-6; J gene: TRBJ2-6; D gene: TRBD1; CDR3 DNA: TGTGCCAGCAGCCGGACAGGGACCGGGGCCAACGTCCTGACTTTC; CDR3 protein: CASSRTGTGANVLTF
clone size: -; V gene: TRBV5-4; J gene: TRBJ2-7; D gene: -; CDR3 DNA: TGTGCCAGCAGCCGGAGTGGCTCCGACGAGCAGTACTTC; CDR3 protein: CASSRSGSDEQYF
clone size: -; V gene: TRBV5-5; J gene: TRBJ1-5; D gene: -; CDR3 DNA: TGTGCCAGCAGCCTACAGGGTTACCAGCCCCAGCATTTT; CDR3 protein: CASSLQGYQPQHF
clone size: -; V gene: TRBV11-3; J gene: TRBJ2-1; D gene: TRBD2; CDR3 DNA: TGTGCCAGCAGCTCCGGCGGGGGGGCCGTGGGGAATGAGCAGTTCTTC; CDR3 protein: CASSSGGGAVGNEQFF
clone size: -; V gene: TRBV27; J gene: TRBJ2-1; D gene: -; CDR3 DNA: TGTGCCAGCAGTCAGATTCATTTTTCAAATGAGCAGTTCTTC; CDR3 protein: CASSQIHFSNEQFF
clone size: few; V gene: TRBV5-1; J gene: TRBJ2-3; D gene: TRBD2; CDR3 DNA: TGCGCCAGCAGTTGGACTAGCGGGAGGGTGGATACGCAGTATTTT; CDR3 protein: CASSWTSGRVDTQYF
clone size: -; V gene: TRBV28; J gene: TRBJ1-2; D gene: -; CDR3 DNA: TGTGCCAGCAGTTTAAGGTTTTCAGGGTACACCTTC; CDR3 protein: CASSLRFSGYTF
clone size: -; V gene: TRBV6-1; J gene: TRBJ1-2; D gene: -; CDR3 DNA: TGTGCCAGCAGTGAAGCAAAAGGGGTTGATCAAGGCTACACCTTC; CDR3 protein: CASSEAKGVDQGYTF
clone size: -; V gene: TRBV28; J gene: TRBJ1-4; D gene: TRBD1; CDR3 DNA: TGTGCCAGCAGTTTACCCGACAGGGGAGTTGCTAATGAAAAACTGTTTTTT; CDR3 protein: CASSLPDRGVANEKLFF
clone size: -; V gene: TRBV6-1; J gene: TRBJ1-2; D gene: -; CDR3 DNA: TGTGCCAGCAGTGAAGCAGCTACTTACGGAGGGTGGTATGGCTACACCTTC; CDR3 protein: CASSEAATYGGWYGYTF
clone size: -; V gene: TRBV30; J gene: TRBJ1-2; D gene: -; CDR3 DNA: TGTGCCTGGACGTGGGGGCAAAACTATGGCTACACCTTC; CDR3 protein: CAWTWGQNYGYTF
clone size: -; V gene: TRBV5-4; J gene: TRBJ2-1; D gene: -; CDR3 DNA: TGTGCCAGCAGCTTGGTTCCAGCGGGTCGCTTAAATGAGCAGTTCTTC; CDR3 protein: CASSLVPAGRLNEQFF
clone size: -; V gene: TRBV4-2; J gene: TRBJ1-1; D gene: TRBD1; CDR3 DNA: TGTGCCAGCAGCCACCGACAGGGTGTTGAAGCTTTCTTT; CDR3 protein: CASSHRQGVEAFF
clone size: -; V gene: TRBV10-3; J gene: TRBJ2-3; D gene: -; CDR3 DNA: TGTGCCATCAGACTAAGCGGGTCGGGCACAGATACGCAGTATTTT; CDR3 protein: CAIRLSGSGTDTQYF
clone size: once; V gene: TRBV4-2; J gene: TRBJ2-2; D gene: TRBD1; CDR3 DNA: TGTGCCAGCAGCCAGATAGACAGGGACGACGGGGAGCTGTTTTTT; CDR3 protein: CASSQIDRDDGELFF
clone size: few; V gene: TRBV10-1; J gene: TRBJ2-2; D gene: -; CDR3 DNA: TGCGCCAGCAGTGGTCGACTGGGGCCCACCGGGGAGCTGTTTTTT; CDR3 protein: CASSGRLGPTGELFF
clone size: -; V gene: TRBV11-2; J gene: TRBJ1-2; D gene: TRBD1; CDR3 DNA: TGTGCCAGCAGCCACCCGAGACAGGGGGCGAGTGGCTACACCTTC; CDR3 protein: CASSHPRQGASGYTF
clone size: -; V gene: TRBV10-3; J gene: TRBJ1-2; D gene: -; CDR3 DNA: TGTGCCATCAGTGGAACAGCGGTTCCGGTTAACTATGGCTACACCTTC; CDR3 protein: CAISGTAVPVNYGYTF
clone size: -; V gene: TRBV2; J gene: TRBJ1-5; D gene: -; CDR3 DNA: TGTGCCAGCAGTGAGCGGGATAGCAATCAGCCCCAGCATTTT; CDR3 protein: CASSERDSNQPQHF
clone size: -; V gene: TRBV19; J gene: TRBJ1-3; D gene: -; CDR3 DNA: TGTGCCAGTTACGACCGGGACACTGGAAACACCATATATTTT; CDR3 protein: CASYDRDTGNTIYF
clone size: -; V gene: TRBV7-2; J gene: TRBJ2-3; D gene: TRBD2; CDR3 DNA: TGTGCCAGCAGCGATCGACTAGCGGGGACCACAGATACGCAGTATTTT; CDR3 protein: CASSDRLAGTTDTQYF
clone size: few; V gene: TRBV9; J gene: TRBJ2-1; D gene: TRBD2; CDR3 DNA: TGTGCCAGCAGCAGGAGGGAACTAGCGTCCCATGAAGTTGATGAGCAGTTCTTC; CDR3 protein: CASSRRELASHEVDEQFF
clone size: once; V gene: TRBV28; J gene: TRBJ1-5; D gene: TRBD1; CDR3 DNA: TGTGCCACCCTTCGGGACAGGGGCCTGAAGCCCCAGCATTTT; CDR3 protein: CATLRDRGLKPQHF
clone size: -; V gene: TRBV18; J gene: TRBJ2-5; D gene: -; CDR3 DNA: TGTGCCAGCTCACCACGCGGGACAGAGGAGACCCAGTACTTC; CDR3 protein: CASSPRGTEETQYF
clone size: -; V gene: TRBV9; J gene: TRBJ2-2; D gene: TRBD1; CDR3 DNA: TGTGCCAGCAGCGTAGGAAGGGACAGGGGGCTCACCGGGGAGCTGTTTTTT; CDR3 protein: CASSVGRDRGLTGELFF
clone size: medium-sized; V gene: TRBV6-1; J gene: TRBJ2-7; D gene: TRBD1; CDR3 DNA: TGTGCCAGCAGTGAAGGGGACAGCTCCTACGAGCAGTACTTC; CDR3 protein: CASSEGDSSYEQYF
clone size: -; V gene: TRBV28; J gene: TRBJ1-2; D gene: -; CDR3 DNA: TGTGCCAGCAGTTTCATGAGGGTAAACTATGGCTACACCTTC; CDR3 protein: CASSFMRVNYGYTF
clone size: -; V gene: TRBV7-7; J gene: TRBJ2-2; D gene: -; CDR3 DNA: TGTGCCAGCAGCTTACGGGTGAACACCGGGGAGCTGTTTTTT; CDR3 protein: CASSLRVNTGELFF
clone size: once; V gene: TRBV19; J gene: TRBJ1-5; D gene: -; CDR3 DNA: TGTGCCAGTAGCCAGGGGAATCTTCAGCCCCAGCATTTT; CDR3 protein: CASSQGNLQPQHF
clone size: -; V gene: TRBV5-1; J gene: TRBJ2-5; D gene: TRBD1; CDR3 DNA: TGCGCCAGCAGCTTGACAGGGGGCCGGGAAGAGACCCAGTACTTC; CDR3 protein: CASSLTGGREETQYF
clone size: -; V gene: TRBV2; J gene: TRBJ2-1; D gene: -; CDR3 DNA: TGTGCCAGCAGCAAGCGGTACTCCTACAATGAGCAGTTCTTC; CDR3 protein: CASSKRYSYNEQFF
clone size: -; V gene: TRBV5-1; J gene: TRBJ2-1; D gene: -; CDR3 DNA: TGCGCCAGCAGCTTGGAAGGGACTTTTAACAATGAGCAGTTCTTC; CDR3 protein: CASSLEGTFNNEQFF
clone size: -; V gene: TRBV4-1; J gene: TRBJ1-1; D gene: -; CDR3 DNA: TGCGCCAGCAGCCGCGATTGGGGGCGGCGAACTGAAGCTTTCTTT; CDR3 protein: CASSRDWGRRTEAFF
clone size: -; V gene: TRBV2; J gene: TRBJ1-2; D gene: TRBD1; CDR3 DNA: TGTGCCAGCAGGCGACAGGGCGGGGACTATGGCTACACCTTC; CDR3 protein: CASRRQGGDYGYTF
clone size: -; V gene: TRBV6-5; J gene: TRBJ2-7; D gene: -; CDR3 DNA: TGTGCCAGCAGTCAAGGGGGCTACGAGCAGTACTTC; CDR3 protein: CASSQGGYEQYF
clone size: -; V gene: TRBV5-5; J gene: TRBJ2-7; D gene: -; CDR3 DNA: TGTGCCAGCAGATCAGACAGGGGAGGGTCCTACGAGCAGTACTTC; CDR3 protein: CASRSDRGGSYEQYF
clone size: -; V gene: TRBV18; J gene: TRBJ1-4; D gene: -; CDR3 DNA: TGTGCCAGCTCACCAGCTCAACAGGGTAGCGAAAAACTGTTTTTT; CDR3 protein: CASSPAQQGSEKLFF
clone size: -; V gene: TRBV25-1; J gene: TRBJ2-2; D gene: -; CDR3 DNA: TGTGCCAGCAGTGACCGCCGGACAGCGATTTCGAACACCGGGGAGCTGTTTTTT; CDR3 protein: CASSDRRTAISNTGELFF
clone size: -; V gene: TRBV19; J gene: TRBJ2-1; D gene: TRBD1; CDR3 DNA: TGTGCCAGTAGTATATCAACGGGACAGGGCTACAATGAGCAGTTCTTC; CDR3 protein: CASSISTGQGYNEQFF
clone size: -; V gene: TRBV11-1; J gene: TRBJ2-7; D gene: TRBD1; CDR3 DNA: TGTGCCAGCAGCCGAAACAGGGGCGACGAGCAGTACTTC; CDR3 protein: CASSRNRGDEQYF
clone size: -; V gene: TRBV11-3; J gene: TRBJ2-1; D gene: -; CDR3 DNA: TGTGCCAGCAGCCCGGGGACACGCCGTTTCTTCTTC; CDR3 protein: CASSPGTRRFFF